The T cell receptor beta chain under discussion was sequenced for a study of blood T cell repertoires in COVID-19. Study as a whole: Sources were T cells, B-cell-depleted T cells, or PBMCs; the material itself was cDNA or gDNA.

Losses at the gene ends were 7 bases for V and 5 bases for J; bases not matched to a gene: 5. CDR3 length equals 14 residues. Germline V CDR1 and CDR2: SGHRS, YFSETQ. Generated by immunoSEQ multiplex PCR, the TCRdb table keeps only in-frame clones and is missing some. The repertoire holds about 330,000 clones, roughly 86% seen once, with over 4% in the top ten. Assignments of participants to cohorts depended upon their own reported clinical history. The sample consisted of PBMCs or T cells enriched from blood (not recorded which). This sequence originates from a woman under 40 who had recovered from COVID-19. The chain recombines TRBV5-1 with TRBJ1-4, with 10 bases that match TRBD1. CDR3 in DNA: TGCGCCAGCTATCCGGGACAGGGGAATGAAAAACTGTTTTTT. It encodes CASYPGQGNEKLFF.